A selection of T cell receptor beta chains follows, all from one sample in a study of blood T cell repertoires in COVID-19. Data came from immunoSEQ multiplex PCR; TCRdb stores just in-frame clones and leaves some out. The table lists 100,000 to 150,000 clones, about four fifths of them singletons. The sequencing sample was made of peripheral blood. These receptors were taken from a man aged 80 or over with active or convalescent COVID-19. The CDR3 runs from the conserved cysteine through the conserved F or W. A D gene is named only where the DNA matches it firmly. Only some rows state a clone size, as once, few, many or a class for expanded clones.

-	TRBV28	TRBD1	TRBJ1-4	CASTTDRGPWGEKLFF
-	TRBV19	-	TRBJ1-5	CASTIGSSNQPQHF
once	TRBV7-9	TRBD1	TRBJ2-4	CASSPSGTENIQYF
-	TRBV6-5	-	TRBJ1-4	CASSYDRPTNEKLFF
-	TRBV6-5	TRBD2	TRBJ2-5	CASSWLAGNQETQYF
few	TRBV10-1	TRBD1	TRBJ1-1	CARSPGQGPMETEAFF
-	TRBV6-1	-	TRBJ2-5	CASSEGMTGRLKTQYF
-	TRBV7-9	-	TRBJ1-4	CASSQGGTYEKLFF
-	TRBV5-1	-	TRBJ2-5	CASSPGTAQETQYF
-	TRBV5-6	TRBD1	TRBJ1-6	CASSRTGGTYNSPLHF
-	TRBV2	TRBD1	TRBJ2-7	CASTRTGPGYEQYF
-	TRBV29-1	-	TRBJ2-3	CSVDGSLMTDTQYF
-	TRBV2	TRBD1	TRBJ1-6	CASREQGALSSPLHF
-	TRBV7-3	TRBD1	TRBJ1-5	CASSLGQGQSQHF
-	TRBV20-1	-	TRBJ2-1	CSATPTNEQFF
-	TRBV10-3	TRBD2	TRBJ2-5	CAIKPSGGPPSQETQYF
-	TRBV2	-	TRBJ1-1	CASRNRVGDTEAFF
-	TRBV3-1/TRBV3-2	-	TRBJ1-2	CASSHRIAGQSGDGYTF
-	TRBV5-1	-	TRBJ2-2	CASSLRRDSWTGELFF
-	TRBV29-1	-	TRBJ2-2	CSVEGRGDTGELFF
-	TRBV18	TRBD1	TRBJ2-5	CASSPTTNRGPQETQYF
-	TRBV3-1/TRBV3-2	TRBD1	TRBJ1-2	CASSQDRTGYYGYTF
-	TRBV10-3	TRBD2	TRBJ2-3	CAIALAGSPDTQYF
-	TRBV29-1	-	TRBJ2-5	CSVELGEMETQYF
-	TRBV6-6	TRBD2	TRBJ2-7	CASSYVAGGREQYF
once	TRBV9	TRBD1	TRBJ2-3	CASSPGTGYDTQYF
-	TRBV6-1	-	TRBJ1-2	CASSEAIPSPGRRGGYTF
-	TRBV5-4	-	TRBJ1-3	CASGLAAGNTIYF
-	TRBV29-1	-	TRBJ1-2	CSVWGRDSRGGYTF
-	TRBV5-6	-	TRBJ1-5	CASSLGAQPQHF